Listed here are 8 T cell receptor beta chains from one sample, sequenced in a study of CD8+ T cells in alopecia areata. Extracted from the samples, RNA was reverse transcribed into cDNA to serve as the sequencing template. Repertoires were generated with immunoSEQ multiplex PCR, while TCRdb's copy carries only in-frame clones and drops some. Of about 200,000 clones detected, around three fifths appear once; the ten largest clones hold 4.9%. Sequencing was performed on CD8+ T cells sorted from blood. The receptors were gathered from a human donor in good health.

The CDR3 spells CASSQSAPVDTQYF. The CDR3 bases are TGCGCCAGCAGTCAATCAGCACCAGTAGATACGCAGTATTTT. The chain has TRBV23-1 and TRBJ2-3; D not resolved. TRBV23-1 belongs to the ORF category, with a function that is uncertain. The length of the CDR3 is 14 residues. V dropped 0 bases and J dropped 5 bases, with 9 bases sitting between them.

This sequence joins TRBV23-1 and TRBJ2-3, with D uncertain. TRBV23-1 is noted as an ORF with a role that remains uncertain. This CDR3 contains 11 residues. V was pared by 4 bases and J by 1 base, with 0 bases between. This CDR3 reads CASSRTDTQYF. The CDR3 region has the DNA TGCGCCAGCAGTCGCACAGATACGCAGTATTTT.

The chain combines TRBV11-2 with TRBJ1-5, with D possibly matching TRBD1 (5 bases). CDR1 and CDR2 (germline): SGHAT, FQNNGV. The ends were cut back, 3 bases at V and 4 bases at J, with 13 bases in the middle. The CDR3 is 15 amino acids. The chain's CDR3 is CASSFGMGVNQPQHF. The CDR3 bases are TGTGCCAGCAGCTTTGGAATGGGGGTTAATCAGCCCCAGCATTTT.

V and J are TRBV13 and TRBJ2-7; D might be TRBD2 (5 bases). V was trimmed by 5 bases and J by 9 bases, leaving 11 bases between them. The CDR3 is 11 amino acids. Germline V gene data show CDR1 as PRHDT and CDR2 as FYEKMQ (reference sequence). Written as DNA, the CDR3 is TGTGCCAGCAGCGCCGGGGAAGGGCAGTACTTC. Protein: CASSAGEGQYF.

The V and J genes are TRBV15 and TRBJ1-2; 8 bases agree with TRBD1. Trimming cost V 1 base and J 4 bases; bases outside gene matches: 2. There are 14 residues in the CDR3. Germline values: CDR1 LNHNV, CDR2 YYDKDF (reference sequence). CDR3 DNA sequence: TGTGCCACCAGCAGAGTCAGGGGGCCCTATGGCTACACCTTC. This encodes CATSRVRGPYGYTF.

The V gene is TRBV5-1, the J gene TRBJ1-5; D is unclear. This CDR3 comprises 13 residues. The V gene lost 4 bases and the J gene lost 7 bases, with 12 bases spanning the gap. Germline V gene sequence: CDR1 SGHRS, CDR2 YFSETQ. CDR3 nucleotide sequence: TGCGCCAGCAGCGAGGACCCTGAGCAGCCCCAGCATTTT. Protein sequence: CASSEDPEQPQHF.

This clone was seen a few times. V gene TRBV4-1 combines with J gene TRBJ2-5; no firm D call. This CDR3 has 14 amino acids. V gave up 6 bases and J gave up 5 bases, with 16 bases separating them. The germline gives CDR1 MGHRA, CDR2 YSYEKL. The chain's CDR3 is CASRYDPSGETQYF. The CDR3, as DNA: TGCGCCAGCAGATACGACCCATCCGGGGAGACCCAGTACTTC.

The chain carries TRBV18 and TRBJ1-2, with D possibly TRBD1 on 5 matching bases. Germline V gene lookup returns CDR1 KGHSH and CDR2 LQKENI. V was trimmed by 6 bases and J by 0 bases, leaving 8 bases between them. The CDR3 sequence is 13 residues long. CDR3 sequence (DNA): TGTGCCAGCTCGCAGACAGCTAACTATGGCTACACCTTC. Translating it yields CASSQTANYGYTF.